A selection of T cell receptor beta chains follows, all from one sample in a study of identical twins. TCRdb processed the 5' RACE reads anew with MiXCR; each CDR3 protein has one entry. The sample gives around 490,000 distinct CDR3 sequences, around 22% of which show up once; approximately 0.5% is in the top ten. The same data also contributed to another study, on yellow fever vaccine responses in identical twins.

Material for sequencing was CD4+ T cells sorted from blood. Receptors originate from a woman younger than 35 in good health. CDR3s include the opening cysteine and the closing phenylalanine or tryptophan. D genes are given only for firm matches. Part of the rows lack a size; the others show once, few, many or a class for expanded clones.

J,D,size,V,CDR3,DNA
TRBJ2-5,TRBD2,-,TRBV5-6,CASSPLGSGGIIKTQYF,TGTGCCAGCAGCCCACTCGGGAGCGGGGGTATAATAAAGACCCAGTACTTC
TRBJ1-2,TRBD1,-,TRBV12-3/TRBV12-4,CASSFGTGVAYGYTF,TGTGCCAGCAGTTTCGGGACAGGCGTCGCATATGGCTACACCTTC
TRBJ2-2,TRBD1,few,TRBV6-1,CASSHDRVNTGELFF,TGTGCCAGCAGCCACGACAGGGTGAACACCGGGGAGCTGTTTTTT
TRBJ2-7,-,few,TRBV12-3/TRBV12-4,CASGKGLEQYF,TGTGCCAGCGGAAAGGGGCTAGAGCAGTACTTC
TRBJ2-2,TRBD2,few,TRBV10-3,CAAGGEAHTGELFF,TGTGCCGCTGGGGGGGAGGCCCACACCGGGGAGCTGTTTTTT
TRBJ2-3,-,-,TRBV7-9,CASSLEVDTQYF,TGTGCCAGCAGCTTAGAGGTGGATACGCAGTATTTT
TRBJ2-5,-,many,TRBV12-3/TRBV12-4,CASSRNLQETQYF,TGTGCCAGCAGCCGAAACCTCCAAGAGACCCAGTACTTC
TRBJ2-1,TRBD2,-,TRBV11-2,CASSSYSGGAYNEQFF,TGTGCCAGCAGCTCCTATAGCGGGGGAGCCTACAATGAGCAGTTCTTC
TRBJ1-2,-,few,TRBV12-3/TRBV12-4,CASSLGPRALYGYTF,TGTGCCAGCAGCTTGGGTCCGCGAGCCCTCTATGGCTACACCTTC
TRBJ2-7,TRBD1,few,TRBV6-5,CASSLRTGVQYF,TGTGCCAGCAGTCTACGGACAGGGGTGCAGTACTTC
TRBJ2-3,TRBD2,-,TRBV20-1,CSASPSGGAAGDTQYF,TGCAGTGCTAGTCCTAGCGGGGGGGCAGCAGGAGATACGCAGTATTTT
TRBJ2-2,-,few,TRBV7-8,CASSLETTRTGELFF,TGTGCCAGCAGCTTAGAGACCACGAGAACCGGGGAGCTGTTTTTT
TRBJ2-2,-,few,TRBV7-6,CASSPVQGSDTGELFF,TGTGCCAGCAGCCCCGTCCAGGGGTCGGACACCGGGGAGCTGTTTTTT
TRBJ1-5,-,-,TRBV4-1,CASSQVQGSQPQHF,TGCGCCAGCAGCCAAGTACAGGGCAGCCAGCCCCAGCATTTT
TRBJ2-5,-,few,TRBV24-1,CATSGGSQETQYF,TGTGCCACCAGTGGGGGTAGCCAAGAGACCCAGTACTTC
TRBJ2-2,TRBD2,-,TRBV5-1,CASSLLTSTMELFF,TGCGCCAGCAGCTTATTGACTAGCACCATGGAGCTGTTTTTT
TRBJ2-2,TRBD2,few,TRBV10-3,CAISGTSGPNTGELFF,TGTGCCATCAGCGGGACTAGCGGGCCGAACACCGGGGAGCTGTTTTTT
TRBJ2-7,-,-,TRBV9,CASSSSTLEQYF,TGTGCCAGCAGCTCATCCACCCTCGAGCAGTACTTC
TRBJ2-7,-,-,TRBV2,CASSEIGNEQYF,TGTGCCAGCAGTGAAATAGGGAACGAGCAGTACTTC
TRBJ2-6,-,-,TRBV4-2,CASSQEPERANVLTF,TGTGCCAGCAGCCAAGAGCCAGAGCGGGCCAACGTCCTGACTTTC
TRBJ2-3,-,few,TRBV2,CASKSEAKITDTQYF,TGTGCCAGCAAGTCAGAGGCTAAAATCACAGATACGCAGTATTTT
TRBJ2-2,TRBD2,-,TRBV3-1,CASSLSGGAQTGELFF,TGTGCCAGCAGCCTGAGCGGGGGGGCCCAAACCGGGGAGCTGTTTTTT
TRBJ2-5,TRBD1,-,TRBV15,CATSTRGQETQYF,TGTGCCACCAGCACCAGGGGGCAAGAGACCCAGTACTTC
TRBJ1-1,-,few,TRBV7-8,CASSSGPEGTTEAFF,TGTGCCAGCAGCTCAGGGCCGGAGGGAACCACTGAAGCTTTCTTT
TRBJ1-6,-,-,TRBV12-3/TRBV12-4,CASRRGQLNSPLHF,TGTGCCAGCAGGCGTGGACAGTTGAATTCACCCCTCCACTTT
TRBJ2-1,-,few,TRBV12-3/TRBV12-4,CASRPGVTYNEQFF,TGTGCCAGCAGGCCAGGGGTGACCTACAATGAGCAGTTCTTC
TRBJ2-3,TRBD2,many,TRBV12-3/TRBV12-4,CASSGGTDTQYF,TGTGCCAGCAGCGGGGGGACAGATACGCAGTATTTT
TRBJ2-7,TRBD2,-,TRBV19,CASTGLAGAREQYF,TGTGCCAGTACGGGGCTAGCGGGAGCTCGCGAGCAGTACTTC
TRBJ2-3,-,-,TRBV29-1,CSVELANTQYF,TGCAGCGTTGAACTAGCGAATACGCAGTATTTT
TRBJ2-5,-,few,TRBV20-1,CSARDSGRETQYF,TGCAGTGCTAGAGATTCAGGGAGAGAGACCCAGTACTTC
TRBJ2-1,-,-,TRBV27,CASSSTGSEQFF,TGTGCCAGCAGTTCCACAGGGTCCGAGCAGTTCTTC
TRBJ2-4,-,-,TRBV2,CASSVGLENIQYF,TGTGCCAGCAGTGTAGGGCTTGAAAACATTCAGTACTTC
TRBJ2-3,-,-,TRBV7-3,CASSLTLATDTQYF,TGTGCCAGCAGCTTAACGCTAGCTACAGATACGCAGTATTTT
TRBJ1-1,-,many,TRBV5-1,CASSFDGRTNTEAFF,TGCGCCAGCAGCTTTGACGGACGGACGAACACTGAAGCTTTCTTT
TRBJ2-1,-,few,TRBV4-2,CASSQDLTGSSYNEQFF,TGTGCCAGCAGCCAAGACTTAACAGGGAGCTCCTACAATGAGCAGTTCTTC
TRBJ2-1,-,few,TRBV5-6,CASSLYGINNEQFF,TGTGCCAGCAGCTTGTACGGAATCAACAATGAGCAGTTCTTC
TRBJ2-7,TRBD2,-,TRBV5-4,CASSLAGVGSYEQYF,TGTGCCAGCAGCCTAGCGGGAGTAGGGTCCTACGAGCAGTACTTC
TRBJ2-3,-,-,TRBV7-9,CASDPDKGLTDTQYF,TGTGCCAGCGACCCGGACAAGGGCCTCACAGATACGCAGTATTTT
TRBJ1-1,TRBD1,-,TRBV5-5,CASSSRTGPREAFF,TGTGCCAGCAGCTCCCGGACAGGGCCGAGAGAAGCTTTCTTT
TRBJ2-1,-,-,TRBV5-1,CASSLGGRTVFSYNEQFF,TGCGCCAGCAGCTTGGGTGGACGGACAGTTTTTTCCTACAATGAGCAGTTCTTC
TRBJ2-6,-,once,TRBV6-6,CASSYAIKRVSGPNSGANVLTF,TGTGCCAGCAGTTACGCAATTAAGAGGGTTTCGGGACCCAACTCTGGGGCCAACGTCCTGACTTTC
TRBJ2-1,TRBD2,-,TRBV29-1,CSVGLAVYNEQFF,TGCAGCGTTGGCCTAGCGGTATACAATGAGCAGTTCTTC
TRBJ2-2,-,few,TRBV5-1,CASSPKSGGAGTGELFF,TGCGCCAGCAGCCCCAAATCCGGGGGCGCGGGCACCGGGGAGCTGTTTTTT
TRBJ2-1,-,few,TRBV28,CASSSPVGPAGFF,TGTGCCAGCAGCTCCCCTGTGGGTCCCGCGGGGTTCTTC
TRBJ2-1,-,-,TRBV6-1,CASSMRQSEQFF,TGTGCCAGCAGTATGCGACAGAGTGAGCAGTTCTTC
TRBJ2-7,-,few,TRBV6-5,CASSYTFSPGLSYEQYF,TGTGCCAGCAGTTATACCTTCTCACCGGGACTCTCCTACGAGCAGTACTTC
TRBJ1-3,-,few,TRBV5-1,CASSLDYRGQSSGNTIYF,TGCGCCAGCAGCTTGGATTACCGAGGACAGAGCTCTGGAAACACCATATATTTT
TRBJ1-2,TRBD1,-,TRBV12-3/TRBV12-4,CASSQGGPPYTF,TGTGCCAGCAGTCAGGGGGGTCCCCCCTACACCTTC
TRBJ1-4,-,-,TRBV7-2,CASSLVVGGIEKLFF,TGTGCCAGCAGCTTAGTAGTGGGAGGAATAGAAAAACTGTTTTTT
TRBJ2-1,-,many,TRBV25-1,CASSDSGGEQFF,TGTGCCAGCAGTGATTCGGGGGGCGAGCAGTTCTTC